These 26 T cell receptor beta chains share one sample of origin, sequenced in a study of STAT5B mutations in CD4+ large granular lymphocyte leukemia. Profiled with immunoSEQ multiplex PCR; TCRdb holds only in-frame clones, not every one. The sample has tens of thousands of clones; 60% to 75% are singletons. The source material was CD4+ T cells from blood buffy coats. Receptor source: a human donor in good health.

This chain joins TRBV18 and TRBJ2-1; 7 bases align to TRBD1. The CDR3 extends over 13 amino acids. J lost 5 bases, V lost 4 bases, and 2 bases had no gene match. Germline CDR1 reads KGHSH; CDR2 reads LQKENI. In nucleotides, the CDR3 is TGTGCCAGCTCACTGGGACAGCACAATGAGCAGTTCTTC. Encoded protein: CASSLGQHNEQFF.

The chain carries TRBV11-2 and TRBJ2-2; D is unclear. The CDR3 is 12 residues long. Trimming stripped 4 bases from V and 0 bases from J, with 0 bases between. CDR1 and CDR2 from the germline V gene are SGHAT and FQNNGV. This CDR3 reads CASSSNTGELFF. In nucleotides, the CDR3 is TGTGCCAGCAGCTCGAACACCGGGGAGCTGTTTTTT.

This clone was detected only a few times. The rearrangement uses TRBV28 and TRBJ1-2, with D possibly being TRBD1 (5 bases). V shed 3 bases and J shed 0 bases, with 17 bases lying between them. The length of the CDR3 is 17 residues. The germline gives CDR1 MDHEN, CDR2 SYDVKM. The CDR3 DNA reads TGTGCCAGCAGTTTTAGTGGGGACGGCAGAGCTAACTATGGCTACACCTTC. Translation gives CASSFSGDGRANYGYTF.

J is TRBJ2-1 and V is TRBV18; D gene uncertain. Per the germline V gene, CDR1 is KGHSH and CDR2 is LQKENI. This CDR3 is 14 amino acids long. Between the trimmed V and J ends, which lost 2 bases and 7 bases, there was a span of 12 bases. CDR3 bases: TGTGCCAGCTCACCAAAAGAGCTGAGGAATGAGCAGTTCTTC. Amino acid sequence: CASSPKELRNEQFF.

About this clone: The same CDR3 is also encoded by other DNA sequences in this sample. The chain has TRBV11-2 and TRBJ1-4; TRBD1 aligns across 7 bases. The germline V gene has CDR1 SGHAT and CDR2 FQNNGV. J was trimmed by 6 bases and V by 0 bases; bases with no gene match: 4. The CDR3 is 15 amino acids. In nucleotides, the CDR3 is TGTGCCAGCAGCTTAGATCCAGGGGGGGATGAAAAACTGTTTTTT. Residues: CASSLDPGGDEKLFF.

J is TRBJ2-7 and V is TRBV2; 7 nucleotides line up with TRBD1. The CDR3 covers 14 residues. CDR1 and CDR2 (germline): SNHLY, FYNNEI. V shed 6 bases, J shed 2 bases, and the junction held 7 bases outside the gene matches. CDR3 loop: CASSPGTAPYEQYF. The CDR3 DNA sequence: TGTGCCAGCAGCCCCGGGACAGCACCCTACGAGCAGTACTTC. Based on the CDR3 plus reference TRBV2 and TRBJ2-7, the full variable domain is EPEVTQTPSHQVTQMGQEVILRCVPISNHLYFYWYRQILGQKVEFLVSFYNNEISEKSEIFDDQFSVERPDGSNFTLKIRSTKLEDSAMYFCASSPGTAPYEQYFGPGTRLTVT.

This chain links TRBV2 with TRBJ1-4; D gene ambiguous. V lost 3 bases and J 5 bases, leaving 10 bases between the germline ends. This CDR3 has 14 residues. Germline assignment: CDR1 SNHLY and CDR2 FYNNEI. The CDR3 sequence: CASSDGRLNEKLFF. The CDR3 DNA follows: TGTGCCAGCAGTGATGGACGTCTCAATGAAAAACTGTTTTTT. Full variable domain (outside the CDR3, taken from reference TRBV2 and TRBJ1-4): EPEVTQTPSHQVTQMGQEVILRCVPISNHLYFYWYRQILGQKVEFLVSFYNNEISEKSEIFDDQFSVERPDGSNFTLKIRSTKLEDSAMYFCASSDGRLNEKLFFGSGTQLSVL.

The sample holds one count of this clone. The V gene is TRBV12-5, the J gene TRBJ2-1, with 8 bases matching TRBD2. The V segment lost 2 bases and the J segment 1 base; nucleotides outside the gene matches: 10. The CDR3 is 18 residues long. Germline lookup yields CDR1 LGHNT and CDR2 FRNRAP. The DNA of the CDR3 is TGTGCTAGTGGTTTGTTTTCCGGGAGGGACTCATCCTACAATGAGCAGTTCTTC. Encoded protein: CASGLFSGRDSSYNEQFF.

The rearrangement links TRBV19 to TRBJ2-5; the match to TRBD1 covers 8 bases. This CDR3 contains 15 residues. Germline CDR1 is LNHDA and CDR2 is SQIVND (reference sequence). Germline trimming cut 1 base from V and 3 bases from J; bases unmatched to any gene: 4. CDR3 region: CASSIGGTGKETQYF. CDR3 nucleotides: TGTGCCAGTAGTATAGGCGGGACAGGAAAAGAGACCCAGTACTTC. The full variable domain, its missing parts supplied by reference TRBV19 and TRBJ2-5, is DGGITQSPKYLFRKEGQNVTLSCEQNLNHDAMYWYRQDPGQGLRLIYYSQIVNDFQKGDIAEGYSVSREKKESFPLTVTSAQKNPTAFYLCASSIGGTGKETQYFGPGTRLLVL.

This chain uses TRBV19 with TRBJ2-3; D remains unclear. The germline gives CDR1 LNHDA, CDR2 SQIVND (reference sequence). Deletions cut 5 bases from V and 5 bases from J, with 20 bases between. This CDR3 spans 16 amino acids. CDR3 nucleotides: TGTGCCAGTAGTCGTACCGTACAAGGATTGGGAGATACGCAGTATTTT. It codes for CASSRTVQGLGDTQYF.

The CDR3 here is CAGQGYNSPLHF. CDR3 DNA: TGTGCTGGGCAGGGGTATAATTCACCCCTCCACTTT. V is TRBV25-1 and J is TRBJ1-6, with D possibly being TRBD1 (6 bases). The CDR3 spans 12 residues. Germline CDR1 is MGHDK and CDR2 is SYGVNS.

This clone has more than one count but fewer than ten. The rearrangement uses TRBV7-9 and TRBJ2-3; D may be TRBD1 (6 bases). CDR3 length: 15 residues. V lost 1 base, J lost 0 bases, and 8 bases lay in between. Germline V gene sequence: CDR1 SEHNR, CDR2 FQNEAQ (reference sequence). CDR3 DNA sequence: TGTGCCAGCAGCTTAGGGCAGGGGAGCACAGATACGCAGTATTTT. The encoded protein is CASSLGQGSTDTQYF. Based on the CDR3 plus reference TRBV7-9 and TRBJ2-3, the full variable domain is DTGVSQNPRHKITKRGQNVTFRCDPISEHNRLYWYRQTLGQGPEFLTYFQNEAQLEKSRLLSDRFSAERPKGSFSTLEIQRTEQGDSAMYLCASSLGQGSTDTQYFGPGTRLTVL.

The V call is TRBV4-2, the J call TRBJ2-3; TRBD2 aligns across 12 bases. Germline V gene lookup returns CDR1 LGHNA and CDR2 YNFKEQ. V was clipped by 0 bases and J by 6 bases; unmatched bases: 1. This CDR3 is 15 amino acids long. CDR3 loop: CASSQELAGGDTQYF. The CDR3 nucleotides are TGTGCCAGCAGCCAAGAACTAGCGGGGGGCGATACGCAGTATTTT.

The gene calls are TRBV19 and TRBJ1-1; no reliable D call. The CDR3 runs 14 residues. Trimming took off 5 bases at V and 0 bases at J, with 10 bases between the two ends. CDR1 LNHDA and CDR2 SQIVND come from the germline V gene (reference sequence). CDR3 bases: TGTGCCAGTAGTCCGTGGACGGTGAACACTGAAGCTTTCTTT. It codes for CASSPWTVNTEAFF.

This clone was counted between two and nine times. Written as DNA, the CDR3 is TGTGCCAGCAGCTTGGGCGACATCGCCTACGAGCAGTACTTC. It codes for CASSLGDIAYEQYF. The chain links TRBV5-8 to TRBJ2-7; D remains unclear. Germline V lookup: CDR1 SGHTS, CDR2 YDEGEE. Deletions cut 0 bases from V and 2 bases from J, with 9 bases between. CDR3 size: 14 residues.

This clone was observed a handful of times. V is TRBV4-1 and J is TRBJ1-4; D is unclear. Germline V gives CDR1 MGHRA, CDR2 YSYEKL. V was trimmed by 3 bases and J by 0 bases, leaving 8 bases between them. The length of the CDR3 is 15 residues. CDR3 DNA: TGCGCCAGCAGCCACGGCGCTGCAACTAATGAAAAACTGTTTTTT. As protein: CASSHGAATNEKLFF.

The chain employs TRBV30 and TRBJ1-1, with D unclear. Germline assignment: CDR1 GTSNPN and CDR2 SVGIG (reference sequence). The CDR3 runs to 13 residues. Trimming took 4 bases from V and 3 from J, leaving 12 bases between them. The CDR3 protein is CAWTREADTEAFF. CDR3 bases: TGTGCCTGGACAAGGGAAGCCGACACTGAAGCTTTCTTT.

The chain employs TRBV11-3 and TRBJ1-6; D is ambiguous. CDR3 size: 13 residues. Germline-derived CDR1 and CDR2 are SGHNT and YENEEA. Trimming shortened V by 1 base and J by 5 bases, and 3 bases separated the two germline ends. The chain's CDR3 is CASSLVNNSPLHF. The CDR3 DNA follows: TGTGCCAGCAGCTTAGTCAATAATTCACCCCTCCACTTT.

Details on this clone: A junction end diverges from the germline sequence, so it may reflect a read error. V and J are TRBV19 and TRBJ2-3, with 8 bases identical to TRBD2. The CDR3 loop spans 14 amino acids. CDR1 and CDR2 (germline): LNHDA, SQIVND (reference sequence). The CDR3 nucleotides read TGTGCAAGTAGTATCGGGGGGGGCACAGATACGCAGTATTTT. Translating it yields CASSIGGGTDTQYF.

This clone was seen a few times. The junction departs from germline at one end; a sequencing error may be responsible. The rearrangement links TRBV7-7 to TRBJ2-5; 7 bases align to TRBD1. The CDR3 has 16 amino acids. Germline CDR1 reads SSHAT; CDR2 reads FNYEAQ (reference sequence). The chain's CDR3 is CASSLGVGTVQETQYF. The CDR3 nucleotides read TGTGCTAGCAGCTTAGGGGTTGGGACAGTCCAAGAGACCCAGTACTTC.

A note on this clone: This sample also contains other DNA sequences that code for the same CDR3. The genes are TRBV9 and TRBJ2-5; D remains unclear. CDR3 length: 12 amino acids. With 3 bases removed from V and 5 bases from J, the gap between germline ends came to 8 bases. Germline V lookup: CDR1 SGDLS, CDR2 YYNGEE. CDR3 nucleotide sequence: TGTGCCAGCAGCGCGAGTGGGGAGACCCAGTACTTC. Translation gives CASSASGETQYF.

The chain couples TRBV5-4 to TRBJ1-2; 7 bases agree with TRBD1. The CDR3 totals 15 residues. Trimming at V came to 4 bases and at J to 0 bases, leaving 6 bases not matched to a gene. CDR1 and CDR2 from the germline V gene are SGHNT and YYREEE (reference sequence). CDR3 amino acids: CASSEGGQTNYGYTF. CDR3 sequence (DNA): TGTGCCAGCAGCGAGGGGGGACAGACTAACTATGGCTACACCTTC.

The chain combines TRBV19 with TRBJ1-5; D is undetermined. This CDR3 region has 14 residues. Trimming pared 6 bases from V and 0 bases from J, leaving 9 bases between. Germline assignment: CDR1 LNHDA and CDR2 SQIVND (reference sequence). The CDR3 nucleotides read TGTGCCAGTAGGTCCGGCTATAGCAATCAGCCCCAGCATTTT. Amino acids: CASRSGYSNQPQHF.

The J gene is TRBJ2-7, the V gene TRBV9, with D possibly matching TRBD2 (5 bases). V was clipped by 0 bases and J by 7 bases, with 17 bases between them. CDR1 is SGDLS and CDR2 is YYNGEE in the germline V gene. CDR3 length: 15 amino acids. CDR3 sequence (DNA): TGTGCCAGCAGCGTAGGTACTAGTGGGGTGCAGGAGCAGTACTTC. It yields the protein CASSVGTSGVQEQYF.

This sequence joins TRBV6-5 and TRBJ1-1, with D hard to call. Trimming left V 6 bases short and J 8 bases short, with 16 bases between. Germline CDR1 MNHEY, CDR2 SVGAGI. The CDR3 loop spans 13 amino acids. This chain's CDR3 is CASSPLTGLEAFF. CDR3 bases: TGTGCCAGCAGCCCCCTTACCGGTTTGGAAGCTTTCTTT.

The J gene is TRBJ2-5, the V gene TRBV9; tentatively, D is TRBD2 (7 bases). This CDR3 spans 15 amino acids. In germline, CDR1 is SGDLS, CDR2 YYNGEE. V lost 0 bases to trimming and J lost 4 bases, with 13 bases between them. DNA for the CDR3: TGTGCCAGCAGCGTAGGGCAGAGGGGGGGAGAGACCCAGTACTTC. Translation: CASSVGQRGGETQYF.